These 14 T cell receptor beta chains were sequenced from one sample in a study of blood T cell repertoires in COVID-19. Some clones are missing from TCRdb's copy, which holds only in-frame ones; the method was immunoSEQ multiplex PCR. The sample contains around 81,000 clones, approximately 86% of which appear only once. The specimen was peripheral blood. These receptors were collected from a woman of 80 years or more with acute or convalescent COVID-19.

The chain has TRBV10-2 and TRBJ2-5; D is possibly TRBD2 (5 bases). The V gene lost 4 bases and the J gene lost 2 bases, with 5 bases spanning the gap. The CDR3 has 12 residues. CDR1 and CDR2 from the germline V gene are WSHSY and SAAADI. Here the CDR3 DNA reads TGCGCCAGCAGTGGGGAGCAAGAGACCCAGTACTTC. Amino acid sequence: CASSGEQETQYF.

CDR3 nucleotide sequence: TGCAGCGTTACTCTAGCGGGAGGGCTCTACGAGCAGTACTTC. This gives the protein CSVTLAGGLYEQYF. The chain has TRBV29-1 and TRBJ2-7; 12 nucleotides line up with TRBD2. V dropped 5 bases and J dropped 3; count of bases not matched to a gene: 5. CDR1 is SQVTM, CDR2 ANQGSEA, per germline. The CDR3 spans 14 residues.

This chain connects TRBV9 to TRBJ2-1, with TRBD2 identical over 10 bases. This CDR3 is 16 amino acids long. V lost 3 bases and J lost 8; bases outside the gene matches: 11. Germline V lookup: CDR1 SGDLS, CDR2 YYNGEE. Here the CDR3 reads CASSARLSGGADEQFF. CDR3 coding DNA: TGTGCCAGCAGCGCTCGACTGAGCGGGGGGGCGGATGAGCAGTTCTTC.

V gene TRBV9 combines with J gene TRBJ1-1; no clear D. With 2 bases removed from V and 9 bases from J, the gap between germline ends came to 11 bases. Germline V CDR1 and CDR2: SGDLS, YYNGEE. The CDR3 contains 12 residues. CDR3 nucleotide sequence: TGTGCCAGCAGCGTGGTGGGAGGGAAAGCTTTCTTT. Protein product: CASSVVGGKAFF.

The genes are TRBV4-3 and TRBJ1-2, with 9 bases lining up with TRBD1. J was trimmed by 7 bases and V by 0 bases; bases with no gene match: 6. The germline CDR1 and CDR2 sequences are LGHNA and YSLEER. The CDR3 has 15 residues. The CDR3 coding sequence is TGCGCCAGCAGCCAAGAGAACAGGGGGCGAGTTGGCTACACCTTC. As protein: CASSQENRGRVGYTF.

As DNA, the CDR3 is TGTGCCAGCAGCTTACAGGGGTTCTCTGGAAACACCATATATTTT. Encoded protein: CASSLQGFSGNTIYF. The genes are TRBV7-9 and TRBJ1-3; D is perhaps TRBD1 (6 bases). The CDR3 spans 15 residues. CDR1 SEHNR and CDR2 FQNEAQ come from the germline V gene (reference sequence). Deletions cut 2 bases from V and 0 bases from J, with 8 bases between. Complete variable domain (other parts from reference TRBV7-9 and TRBJ1-3): DTGVSQNPRHKITKRGQNVTFRCDPISEHNRLYWYRQTLGQGPEFLTYFQNEAQLEKSRLLSDRFSAERPKGSFSTLEIQRTEQGDSAMYLCASSLQGFSGNTIYFGEGSWLTVV.

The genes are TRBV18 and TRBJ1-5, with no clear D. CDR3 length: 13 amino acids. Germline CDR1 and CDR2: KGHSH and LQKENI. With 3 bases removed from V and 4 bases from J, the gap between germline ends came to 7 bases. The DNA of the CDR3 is TGTGCCAGCTCACCCTCAACTAATCAGCCCCAGCATTTT. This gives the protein CASSPSTNQPQHF.

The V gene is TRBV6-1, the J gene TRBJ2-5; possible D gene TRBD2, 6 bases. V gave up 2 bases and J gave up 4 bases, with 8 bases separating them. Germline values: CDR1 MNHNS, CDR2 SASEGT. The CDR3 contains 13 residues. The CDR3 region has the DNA TGTGCCAGCAGTGAACGGAGGGTAGAGACCCAGTACTTC. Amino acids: CASSERRVETQYF.

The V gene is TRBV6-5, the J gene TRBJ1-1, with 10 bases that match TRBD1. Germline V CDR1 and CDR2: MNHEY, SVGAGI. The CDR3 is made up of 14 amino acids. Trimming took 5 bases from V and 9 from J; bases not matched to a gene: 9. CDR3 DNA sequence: TGTGCCAGCAGTCCACCGGGACAGGGGCAGAAAGCTTTCTTT. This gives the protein CASSPPGQGQKAFF.

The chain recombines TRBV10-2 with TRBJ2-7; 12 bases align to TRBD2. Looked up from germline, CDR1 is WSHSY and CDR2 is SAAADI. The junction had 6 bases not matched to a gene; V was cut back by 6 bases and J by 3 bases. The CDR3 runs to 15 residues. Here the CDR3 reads CASSEGTSGFYEQYF. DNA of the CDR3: TGCGCCAGCAGCGAGGGGACTAGCGGGTTCTACGAGCAGTACTTC.

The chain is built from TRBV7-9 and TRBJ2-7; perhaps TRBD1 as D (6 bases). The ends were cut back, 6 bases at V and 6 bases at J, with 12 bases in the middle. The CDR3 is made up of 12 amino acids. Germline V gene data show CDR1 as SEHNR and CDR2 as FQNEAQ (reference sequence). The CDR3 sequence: CASSVEGGEQYF. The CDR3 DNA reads TGTGCCAGCAGTGTGGAAGGGGGCGAGCAGTACTTC.

The CDR3 reads CSVETATNQPQHF. In DNA form, the CDR3 reads TGCAGCGTTGAAACAGCTACCAATCAGCCCCAGCATTTT. V and J are TRBV29-1 and TRBJ1-5; D uncertain. The CDR3 has 13 residues. The germline V gene has CDR1 SQVTM and CDR2 ANQGSEA. Trimming shortened V by 2 bases and J by 3 bases, and 8 bases separated the two germline ends.

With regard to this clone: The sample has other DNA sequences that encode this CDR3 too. This CDR3 reads CASSYQGLNTEAFF. The CDR3 DNA reads TGTGCCAGCAGTTATCAGGGGCTGAACACTGAAGCTTTCTTT. This sequence joins TRBV6-2 or TRBV6-3 and TRBJ1-1; possible D gene TRBD1, 6 bases. The V end was cut by 3 bases, the J end by 0 bases, with 8 bases between. Germline values: CDR1 MNHEY, CDR2 SVGEGT. The CDR3 sequence is 14 residues long.

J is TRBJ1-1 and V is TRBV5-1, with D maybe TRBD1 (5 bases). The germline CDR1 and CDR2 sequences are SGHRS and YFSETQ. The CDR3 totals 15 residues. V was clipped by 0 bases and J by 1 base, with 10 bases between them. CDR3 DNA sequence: TGCGCCAGCAGCTTGGGACAGCGTGCGAACACTGAAGCTTTCTTT. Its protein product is CASSLGQRANTEAFF.